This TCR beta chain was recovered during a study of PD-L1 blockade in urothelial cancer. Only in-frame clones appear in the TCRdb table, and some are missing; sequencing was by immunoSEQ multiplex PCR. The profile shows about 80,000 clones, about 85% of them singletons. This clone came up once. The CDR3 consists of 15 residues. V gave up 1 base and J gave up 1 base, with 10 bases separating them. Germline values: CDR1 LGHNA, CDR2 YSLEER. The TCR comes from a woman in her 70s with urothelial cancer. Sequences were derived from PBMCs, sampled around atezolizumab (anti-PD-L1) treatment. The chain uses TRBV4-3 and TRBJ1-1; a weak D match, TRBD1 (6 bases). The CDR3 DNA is TGCGCCAGCAGCCAAGCAGGACAGCGGAACACTGAAGCTTTCTTT. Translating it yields CASSQAGQRNTEAFF.